These 21 T cell receptor beta chains were sequenced from one sample in a study of human thymus T cells. Data came from immunoSEQ multiplex PCR; TCRdb stores just in-frame clones and leaves some out. The sample yields 86,000 or so clones, 90% to 98% seen once. Resections were taken during corrective heart surgery, and the thymus tissue came from these. Sample: thymus tissue. The origin of the receptors is a boy under two years old with a congenital heart defect but otherwise immunologically healthy.

CDR3 amino acids: CASSLKALRQGRNTEAFF. The CDR3 DNA reads TGTGCCAGCAGCTTAAAAGCCCTAAGACAGGGGAGGAACACTGAAGCTTTCTTT. The rearrangement uses TRBV7-3 and TRBJ1-1, with 8 bases identical to TRBD1. The CDR3 totals 18 residues. V lost 1 base and J lost 1; bases outside the gene matches: 11. CDR1 and CDR2 from the germline V gene are SGHTA and FQGTGA.

The chain links TRBV10-3 to TRBJ1-2, with a possible D match to TRBD1 (5 bases). Trimming stripped 1 base from V and 0 bases from J, with 9 bases between. Germline lookup yields CDR1 ENHRY and CDR2 SYGVKD. The CDR3 has 15 residues. CDR3 coding DNA: TGTGCCATCAGTGAGTATGAGGGGCCTAACTATGGCTACACCTTC. As protein: CAISEYEGPNYGYTF.

This chain joins TRBV21-1 and TRBJ2-6; the D segment call TRBD1 is taken from the table without a DNA check. TRBV21-1 is recorded as a pseudogene. The CDR3 is 18 residues long. The CDR3, as DNA: TGTGCCAGCAGCAAAGAGGACAGGGGCTCTGTAGGGGCCAACGTCCTGACTTTC. Encoded protein: CASSKEDRGSVGANVLTF.

This clone was counted once. The gene calls are TRBV27 and TRBJ2-5; 11 positions match TRBD2. The CDR3 runs to 17 residues. V lost 5 bases, J lost 0 bases, and 8 bases stayed unmatched. In germline, CDR1 is MNHEY, CDR2 SMNVEV (reference sequence). The CDR3: CASSRRPSGGNQETQYF. The CDR3 DNA reads as TGTGCCAGCAGTCGACGACCTAGCGGGGGGAACCAAGAGACCCAGTACTTC.

The chain's CDR3 is CASSCSGGGNEQFF. CDR3 sequence (DNA): TGTGCCAGCAGCTGTAGCGGGGGAGGAAATGAGCAGTTCTTC. The V call is TRBV5-5, the J call TRBJ2-1; 9 nucleotides agree with TRBD2. CDR1 and CDR2 from the germline V gene are SGHKS and YYEKEE (reference sequence). The V segment lost 3 bases and the J segment 7 bases; nucleotides outside the gene matches: 5. CDR3 length equals 14 residues.

This clone was seen a handful of times. The genes are TRBV4-1 and TRBJ1-3, with TRBD1 matching 9 bases. The trim removed 4 bases at V and 7 bases at J, leaving 11 bases unmatched. Germline V CDR1 and CDR2: MGHRA, YSYEKL. This CDR3 contains 16 residues. In DNA form, the CDR3 reads TGCGCCAGCAGCCGACCACCGGGACAGGGAGAGAACACCATATATTTT. Its translation: CASSRPPGQGENTIYF.

The chain is built from TRBV27 and TRBJ2-7; 8 bases are shared with TRBD1. After removal of 6 bases from V and 5 bases from J, the junction contained 9 bases not matched to a gene. Per the germline V gene, CDR1 is MNHEY and CDR2 is SMNVEV (reference sequence). The CDR3 length is 14 residues. The DNA for the CDR3 is TGTGCCAGCAGGATAGGACAGGGCCCTAACGAGCAGTACTTC. This gives the protein CASRIGQGPNEQYF.

This sequence joins TRBV2 and TRBJ2-5; 9 nucleotides match TRBD1. The J segment lost 5 bases and the V segment lost 5 bases, leaving 3 bases of the junction unmatched. Looked up from germline, CDR1 is SNHLY and CDR2 is FYNNEI. The CDR3 runs 13 residues. Here the CDR3 DNA reads TGTGCCAGCAGTACAGGGGGCGCGGAGACCCAGTACTTC. Amino acid sequence: CASSTGGAETQYF.

The chain joins TRBV2 to TRBJ1-5; possibly TRBD1 for D (5 bases). The CDR3 is 17 amino acids. Trimming cost V 7 bases and J 1 base, with 20 bases left between them. From germline, CDR1 is SNHLY and CDR2 FYNNEI. The DNA of the CDR3 is TGTGCCAGCACTGGAAAAAAGACAGAGCCAAGCAATCAGCCCCAGCATTTT. This sequence encodes CASTGKKTEPSNQPQHF.

V usage is TRBV4-3 and J usage is TRBJ2-5, with 13 bases lining up with TRBD2. CDR1 LGHNA and CDR2 YSLEER come from the germline V gene. V lost 1 base and J lost 1; bases outside the gene matches: 3. The CDR3 is 17 residues long. The CDR3, as DNA: TGCGCCAGCAGCCAAGCCAGACTAGCGGGGGGCCAAGAGACCCAGTACTTC. Translated: CASSQARLAGGQETQYF.

The V gene is TRBV25-1, the J gene TRBJ2-2, with D possibly being TRBD2 (5 bases). Germline-derived CDR1 and CDR2 are MGHDK and SYGVNS. Trimming pared 5 bases from V and 3 bases from J, leaving 13 bases between. The CDR3 sequence is 15 residues long. CDR3 in amino acids: CASSNRSGDTGELFF. CDR3 bases: TGTGCCAGCAGTAATCGGTCCGGGGACACCGGGGAGCTGTTTTTT.

J is TRBJ2-6 and V is TRBV28; 11 nucleotides align to TRBD2. CDR3 size: 17 residues. In germline, CDR1 is MDHEN, CDR2 SYDVKM. J was trimmed by 2 bases and V by 6 bases; bases with no gene match: 6. The CDR3 here is CASSATSGMAGANVLTF. DNA of the CDR3: TGTGCCAGCAGCGCGACTAGCGGGATGGCTGGGGCCAACGTCCTGACTTTC.

The chain couples TRBV9 to TRBJ1-3; unclear D gene. Germline CDR1 reads SGDLS; CDR2 reads YYNGEE. Trimming took 0 bases from V and 0 from J, leaving 7 bases between them. This CDR3 spans 15 amino acids. The CDR3 bases are TGTGCCAGCAGCGTAGAAGGCAGCTCTGGAAACACCATATATTTT. It encodes CASSVEGSSGNTIYF.

The J gene is TRBJ1-1, the V gene TRBV19; TRBD1 agrees at 7 bases. J lost 4 bases, V lost 5 bases, and 25 bases had no gene match. The CDR3 is 20 amino acids. The germline CDR1 and CDR2 sequences are LNHDA and SQIVND (reference sequence). In nucleotides, the CDR3 is TGTGCCAGTAGTGCAACACGCGGGGACAGCGACTATTTAGAAGGCACTGAAGCTTTCTTT. Its translation: CASSATRGDSDYLEGTEAFF.

The chain joins TRBV27 to TRBJ2-1; 16 bases align to TRBD2. The CDR3 consists of 17 residues. Germline V gene data show CDR1 as MNHEY and CDR2 as SMNVEV (reference sequence). The ends lost 5 bases at V and 4 bases at J; junction bases unmatched: 5. CDR3 nucleotide sequence: TGTGCCAGCAGTCACGGGACTAGCGGGAGGGAATACAATGAGCAGTTCTTC. Protein product: CASSHGTSGREYNEQFF.

CDR3 sequence (DNA): TGTGCCATCAGTGACCTGGGACAGGTCCACGAGCAGTACTTC. Encoded protein: CAISDLGQVHEQYF. This chain connects TRBV10-3 to TRBJ2-7; 8 bases match TRBD1. There are 14 residues in the CDR3. The V and J ends lost 3 bases and 5 bases, in that order; junction bases with no gene match: 6. CDR1 ENHRY and CDR2 SYGVKD come from the germline V gene.

The table lists this clone with a count of one. The rearrangement links TRBV7-8 to TRBJ1-4; possibly TRBD1 for D (5 bases). Germline V gene sequence: CDR1 SGHVS, CDR2 FQNEAQ. This CDR3 comprises 16 residues. Trimming took 1 base from V and 8 from J, leaving 17 bases between them. For the CDR3, the DNA is TGTGCCAGCAGCTTAGAAGGGCAGGGTTCAAGCGAAAAACTGTTTTTT. Amino acids: CASSLEGQGSSEKLFF.

This clone was seen only a few times. No conserved phenylalanine or tryptophan ends this CDR3, so it is likely a read error. The limits of the CDR3 on the DNA are not certain, so only TCRdb's listed CDR3 is given. The chain joins TRBV27 to TRBJ2-7; the table's D call, TRBD1, was not checked against the DNA. Germline V gives CDR1 MNHEY, CDR2 SMNVEV (reference sequence). The CDR3 is made up of 11 amino acids, end residues included. The CDR3 loop is CASVSGEVRFL.

This clone was picked up one time. The chain recombines TRBV5-5 with TRBJ2-7; D unclear. The CDR3 is made up of 13 amino acids. Trimming removed 2 bases at V and 1 base at J, with 7 bases between. Germline V gene lookup returns CDR1 SGHKS and CDR2 YYEKEE (reference sequence). The CDR3 sequence is CASSFTGSYEQYF. The DNA for the CDR3 is TGTGCCAGCAGCTTCACGGGTTCCTACGAGCAGTACTTC.

The chain couples TRBV7-9 to TRBJ2-7, with D possibly matching TRBD2 (6 bases). The CDR3 length is 16 residues. Germline V gives CDR1 SEHNR, CDR2 FQNEAQ (reference sequence). V was cut by 4 bases and J by 3 bases, with 19 bases left in between. The CDR3 nucleotides are TGTGCCAGCAGCTCTATGCCTAGCGAGCTCCTCTACGAGCAGTACTTC. Protein product: CASSSMPSELLYEQYF.

This clone was seen a single time. The chain combines TRBV2 with TRBJ1-1, with D perhaps TRBD1 (6 bases). Looked up from germline, CDR1 is SNHLY and CDR2 is FYNNEI. V lost 0 bases to trimming and J lost 2 bases, with 25 bases between them. The CDR3 contains 20 residues. Here the CDR3 reads CASSEAEVLTGPLNNTEAFF. The CDR3 nucleotides read TGTGCCAGCAGTGAAGCGGAAGTGCTGACAGGACCCTTAAATAACACTGAAGCTTTCTTT.